These T cell receptor beta chains were read from a single sample in a study of regulatory T cells in long-lasting Graves disease. TCRdb used MiXCR to reprocess the multiplex PCR reads, holding one entry per CDR3 protein. The data show 650,000 to 700,000 distinct CDR3 sequences, 25% to 30% seen once. Sequencing was performed on peripheral blood mononuclear cells (PBMCs), taken when the disease was refractory, from a patient treated with antithyroid drugs. Receptor source: a female donor with Graves disease. The CDR3 runs from the conserved cysteine through the conserved F or W. A D gene is named only where the DNA matches it firmly. The size of a clone is reported for some rows only, either as once, few or many, or as a class for expanded clones.

>NA|TRBV29-1|TRBJ2-7|few
TGCAGCGTTGTCAGGGTAGTCTACGAGCAGTACTTC
CSVVRVVYEQYF
>TRBD1|TRBV28|TRBJ2-4|many
TGTGCCAGCAGTCTCTACCTGGACAGGACGAGAGCATTCGAGAACTTC
CASSLYLDRTRAFENF
>NA|TRBV7-9|TRBJ1-2|NA
TGTGCCAGCAGCTCTACAGGGCCTTCGTGGGGCTACACCTTC
CASSSTGPSWGYTF
>TRBD2|TRBV6-2/TRBV6-3|TRBJ2-7|few
TGTGCCAGCAGTTACTCAGTTCTTGCTAGCGGTTCCTACGAGCAGTACTTC
CASSYSVLASGSYEQYF
>NA|TRBV19|TRBJ1-5|NA
TGTGCCAGTAGTATCCCTAAGGGGACCAGCAATCAGCCCCAGCATTTT
CASSIPKGTSNQPQHF
>NA|TRBV6-1|TRBJ1-3|NA
TGTGCCAGCAGGGCCGGCGGACAACTCTCTGGAAACACCATATATTTT
CASRAGGQLSGNTIYF
>TRBD2|TRBV5-1|TRBJ2-3|NA
TGCGCCAGCAGCTTGGAAGGGGAGCGGGGAGATACGCAGTATTTT
CASSLEGERGDTQYF
>NA|TRBV12-3/TRBV12-4|TRBJ1-2|NA
TGTGCCAGCAGTTTATTAGGGCAGAGCATCTATGGCTACACCTTC
CASSLLGQSIYGYTF
>TRBD1|TRBV29-1|TRBJ1-1|NA
TGCAGCGTTCACAGGGGAGGCACTGAAGCTTTCTTT
CSVHRGGTEAFF
>NA|TRBV5-1|TRBJ1-2|NA
TGCGCCAGCAGCGTTCCCGGGAGAGAAACGGCGAGCTACACCTTC
CASSVPGRETASYTF
>NA|TRBV7-9|TRBJ1-1|NA
TGTGCCAGTGTGGGGGGGGCGACGAACACTGAAGCTTTCTTT
CASVGGATNTEAFF
>NA|TRBV18|TRBJ1-1|few
TGTGCCAGCTCACCACCGATGGTGAACACTGAAGCTTTCTTT
CASSPPMVNTEAFF
>NA|TRBV6-1|TRBJ2-7|many
TGTGCCAGCAGCGAAAGAGCATGGATGGAGAGCTACGAGCAGTACTTC
CASSERAWMESYEQYF
>TRBD1|TRBV9|TRBJ1-2|NA
TGTGCCAGCAGCGTAGTGCCAGGGGGTCACTATGGCTACACCTTC
CASSVVPGGHYGYTF
>NA|TRBV28|TRBJ1-5|few
TGTGCCAGCAGTTCATACAGGAATAGCAATCAGCCCCAGCATTTT
CASSSYRNSNQPQHF
>NA|TRBV27|TRBJ2-7|NA
TGTGCCTGCAGTTTAGAGGGGGGTTACGAGCAGTACTTC
CACSLEGGYEQYF
>NA|TRBV28|TRBJ1-3|few
TGTGCCAGCAGTTTACGGGCCTCTGGAAACACCATATATTTT
CASSLRASGNTIYF
>NA|TRBV20-1|TRBJ1-5|NA
TGCAGTGCTATTTCGGGGAATCAGCCCCAGCATTTT
CSAISGNQPQHF
>NA|TRBV12-3/TRBV12-4|TRBJ2-1|NA
TGTGCCAGCAGTTTTTGGTGGAATGAGCAGTTCTTC
CASSFWWNEQFF
>NA|TRBV27|TRBJ1-1|many
TGTGCCAGCACCGAGACAGGGAACACTGAAGCTTTCTTT
CASTETGNTEAFF
>NA|TRBV28|TRBJ1-5|many
TGTGCCAGCAGTTTCGTAGCGACAGTGTATAGCAATCAGCCCCAGCATTTT
CASSFVATVYSNQPQHF
>NA|TRBV6-1|TRBJ1-3|NA
TGTGCCAGCAGGGGAACAGCTGGAAACACCACATATTTT
CASRGTAGNTTYF
>NA|TRBV6-5|TRBJ2-6|NA
TGTGCCAGCAGTTACTCCCCCTTAGGGGCTGGTGGGGCCAACGTCCTGACTTTC
CASSYSPLGAGGANVLTF
>NA|TRBV6-1|TRBJ1-5|NA
TGTGCCAGCACTCCCTCAATGGGGGCCGGTCAGCCCCAGCATTTT
CASTPSMGAGQPQHF
>TRBD1|TRBV6-1|TRBJ1-2|NA
TGTGCCAGCAGTGAAGCCCAGGGACAGGATTATGGCTACACCTTC
CASSEAQGQDYGYTF